Listed below are T cell receptor beta chains from one sample, sequenced in a study of cytotoxic CD8 clonotypes in ibrutinib-treated CLL. Using immunoSEQ multiplex PCR, the repertoire was profiled, and TCRdb retains in-frame clones only, with some absent. The sample yields 20,000 to 30,000 clones, about 75% seen once. Sequencing used PBMCs, obtained after 24 months of ibrutinib treatment. These receptors were obtained from a human donor with chronic lymphocytic leukemia. The CDR3 runs from the conserved cysteine through the conserved F or W. A D gene is named only where the DNA matches it firmly. Expanded clones get a size class; other rows say once, few or many, or leave the size out.

cdr3_length,j_call,clone_size,v_call,d_call,cdr3_nt,cdr3_aa
16,TRBJ2-3,.,TRBV27,TRBD2,TGTGCCAGCAGTTTATTGAGCGGGGGGGCTGGAGATACGCAGTATTTT,CASSLLSGGAGDTQYF
13,TRBJ1-1,.,TRBV11-2,.,TGTGCCAGCAGCTTAGTTTTGGGCACTGAAGCTTTCTTT,CASSLVLGTEAFF
15,TRBJ1-4,few,TRBV5-1,TRBD1,TGCGCCAGCAGCTTGTCCAGGGGGCGGGATGAAAAACTGTTTTTT,CASSLSRGRDEKLFF
13,TRBJ2-2,.,TRBV27,.,TGTGCCAGCAGTTTACTCAACACCGGGGAGCTGTTTTTT,CASSLLNTGELFF
16,TRBJ1-1,.,TRBV19,.,TGTGCCAGTAGTATGACGATTGGCCAGTTCCCTTCGAAAGCTTTCTTT,CASSMTIGQFPSKAFF
13,TRBJ2-5,.,TRBV5-4,TRBD2,TGTGCCAGCAGCTTGCGGGGGGGAGAGACCCAGTACTTC,CASSLRGGETQYF
13,TRBJ1-5,few,TRBV5-4,.,TGTGCCAGCAGCTTGGGGGGAGATCAGCCCCAGCATTTT,CASSLGGDQPQHF
14,TRBJ1-1,.,TRBV29-1,.,TGCAGCGCCTCAGCCCACAGGGAAAACACTGAAGCTTTCTTT,CSASAHRENTEAFF
13,TRBJ1-2,.,TRBV11-2,.,TGTGCCAGCAGCCAAAGTGGGGCCTATGGCTACACCTTC,CASSQSGAYGYTF
15,TRBJ2-7,.,TRBV6-1,TRBD2,TGTGCCAGCTCAGCTAGCGGGGGCCCTTCCTACGAGCAGTACTTC,CASSASGGPSYEQYF
13,TRBJ2-7,.,TRBV19,TRBD1,TGTGCCAGTAGCAGGGACAGGACCTACGAGCAGTACTTC,CASSRDRTYEQYF
14,TRBJ2-7,.,TRBV5-4,TRBD1,TGTGCCAGCAGCTCACAGGGGGCTAGTTACGAGCAGTACTTC,CASSSQGASYEQYF
16,TRBJ1-1,.,TRBV10-3,TRBD1,TGTGCCATCAGTGAACCGACAGGGGGCGCTCACACTGAAGCTTTCTTT,CAISEPTGGAHTEAFF
17,TRBJ2-2,.,TRBV4-1,.,TGCGCCAGCAGCCAGAAGGGTATGGACAGTAACACCGGGGAGCTGTTTTTT,CASSQKGMDSNTGELFF
12,TRBJ1-1,.,TRBV29-1,.,TGCAGCGTTGAAGAGGGGGTTGCTGAAGCTTTCTTT,CSVEEGVAEAFF
17,TRBJ1-4,once,TRBV11-3,TRBD1,TGTGCCAGCAGCTTTTCCGGGACAGGGCTGTATGTTGAAAAACTGTTTTTT,CASSFSGTGLYVEKLFF
10,TRBJ2-6,.,TRBV7-9,.,TGTGCCAGCAGCCTCAGTGTCCTGACTTTC,CASSLSVLTF
13,TRBJ1-1,.,TRBV5-4,TRBD1,TGTGCCAGCAGGGGACAGATGAACACTGAAGCTTTCTTT,CASRGQMNTEAFF
15,TRBJ2-2,.,TRBV2,TRBD2,TGTGCCAGCAGGGGGCTAGCGGGGAGTATCGGGGAGCTGTTTTTT,CASRGLAGSIGELFF
14,TRBJ2-5,.,TRBV6-5,.,TGTGCCAGCAGTTTTGCCTGGAACCAAGAGACCCAGTACTTC,CASSFAWNQETQYF
12,TRBJ2-7,.,TRBV29-1,TRBD1,TGCAGCGTTGCGGACAGGTCCTACGAGCAGTACTTC,CSVADRSYEQYF
15,TRBJ2-2,few,TRBV2,.,TGTGCCAGCAGTGAAGTGGAGGTGAACACCGGGGAGCTGTTTTTT,CASSEVEVNTGELFF
13,TRBJ1-2,.,TRBV19,.,TGTGCCAGTAGACGAGGGGCTAACTATGGCTACACCTTC,CASRRGANYGYTF
17,TRBJ2-5,.,TRBV11-2,TRBD2,TGTGCCAGCAGCTTCGGTGTCGGTAGCGGGGTAGTGGAGACCCAGTACTTC,CASSFGVGSGVVETQYF
15,TRBJ2-7,.,TRBV5-1,.,TGCGCCAGCAGCCCAAGGACGGACAGCTCCTACGAGCAGTACTTC,CASSPRTDSSYEQYF
12,TRBJ2-7,.,TRBV5-4,TRBD1,TGTGCCAGCGGGACAGGGTCCTTCGAGCAGTACTTC,CASGTGSFEQYF
13,TRBJ1-2,.,TRBV4-1,.,TGCGCCAGCAGCCCCGACACTAACTATGGCTACACCTTC,CASSPDTNYGYTF
16,TRBJ2-1,few,TRBV7-9,.,TGTGCCAGCAGCTTAGCGAACCGGGACACGTACAATGAGCAGTTCTTC,CASSLANRDTYNEQFF
14,TRBJ1-2,once,TRBV18,TRBD1,TGTGCCAGCTCGGCGACAGGGGGAGAGAATGGCTACACCTTC,CASSATGGENGYTF
15,TRBJ2-3,once,TRBV27,.,TGTGCCAGCAGTCCCATGGCGGGGGCGGCAAATACGCAGTATTTT,CASSPMAGAANTQYF
15,TRBJ2-3,once,TRBV7-7,.,TGTGCCAGCAGCCCCTTAGCGGCTAGCACAGATACGCAGTATTTT,CASSPLAASTDTQYF
13,TRBJ1-5,few,TRBV2,TRBD1,TGTGCCTCTACAGGGGAAGGCAATCAGCCCCAGCATTTT,CASTGEGNQPQHF
14,TRBJ1-1,.,TRBV29-1,.,TGCAGCGTGCGACAGGCCTCCCTGAACACTGAAGCTTTCTTT,CSVRQASLNTEAFF
16,TRBJ1-1,.,TRBV27,TRBD1,TGTGCCAGCAGTTTAGGGACAGGGCAGTTGAACACTGAAGCTTTCTTT,CASSLGTGQLNTEAFF
13,TRBJ2-7,.,TRBV5-1,TRBD1,TGCGCCAGCAGCGGGGGACAGTCCTACGAGCAGTACTTC,CASSGGQSYEQYF
12,TRBJ1-3,.,TRBV30,.,TGTGCCTGGAACCTCTCTGGAAACACCATATATTTT,CAWNLSGNTIYF
11,TRBJ1-2,.,TRBV7-9,.,TGTGCCAGCAGCCTCCACTATGGCTACACCTTC,CASSLHYGYTF
15,TRBJ2-1,few,TRBV7-6,TRBD2,TGTGCCAGCAGCTTAGAGCGCGGGGGGGCGAATGAGCAGTTCTTC,CASSLERGGANEQFF
14,TRBJ1-6,few,TRBV11-3,.,TGTGCCAGCAGCTTAGGAGGGAAGAATTCACCCCTCCACTTT,CASSLGGKNSPLHF
13,TRBJ1-2,.,TRBV10-2,.,TGCGCCAGCGCACGACAGGCCGACTATGGCTACACCTTC,CASARQADYGYTF
11,TRBJ2-3,many,TRBV18,.,TGTGCCAGCTCACCGGGAGATACGCAGTATTTT,CASSPGDTQYF
14,TRBJ2-7,.,TRBV4-1,TRBD1,TGCGCCAGCAGCCCCCGTGACAGGGTCTACGAGCAGTACTTC,CASSPRDRVYEQYF
14,TRBJ1-2,.,TRBV19,.,TGTGCCAGTAGTATCGGCGGCAGGGAATATGGCTACACCTTC,CASSIGGREYGYTF
13,TRBJ2-7,.,TRBV29-1,.,TGCAGCGTTGAAAGGGGCGGTGGCTACGAGCAGTACTTC,CSVERGGGYEQYF
15,TRBJ2-5,.,TRBV5-6,TRBD2,TGTGCCAGCAGCCTGGGCGGGGGGCATCAAGAGACCCAGTACTTC,CASSLGGGHQETQYF